This T cell receptor beta chain was captured by sequencing in a study of immune evolution from preneoplasia to lung adenocarcinoma. The wider study: HLA loss of heterozygosity: roughly 7.5% AIS, roughly 15% MIA, around 35% ADC, none AAH. General observations from the study: Top clone frequencies peaked in normal lung, apparently declining through invasive adenocarcinoma.

V lost 6 bases and J lost 4, with 9 bases in between. Germline V lookup: CDR1 DFQATT, CDR2 SNEGSKA (reference sequence). The length of the CDR3 is 11 residues. Sequencing was performed with immunoSEQ multiplex PCR; in TCRdb, only in-frame clones are kept and a portion is missing. The table shows about 7,800 clones, with over 55% occurring only once. Comment on this clone: What it binds is unknown.

The sample consisted of FFPE lung adenocarcinoma in situ tissue. The TCR was taken from a donor of 70 years or more with lung adenocarcinoma. Some clones in this sample may be carry-over from other donors' samples. This chain joins TRBV20-1 and TRBJ1-2, with D unresolved. In nucleotides, the CDR3 is TGCAGTGCGGCAATTTCCTATGGCTACACCTTC. It translates to CSAAISYGYTF.